This entry describes one TCR beta chain. Its target is not known. The V and J ends lost 2 bases and 1 base, in that order; junction bases with no gene match: 4. This CDR3 contains 16 residues. In germline, CDR1 is SGDLS, CDR2 YYNGEE. These data are taken from a study of STAT5B mutations in CD4+ large granular lymphocyte leukemia. Sequencing was performed with immunoSEQ multiplex PCR; in TCRdb, only in-frame clones are kept and a portion is missing. The sample yields 30,000 to 35,000 clones, roughly three quarters seen once. Overall study results and limits: Patient CD4-sorted repertoires looked more clonal than healthy CD4+ repertoires, even without putative leukemic clones. TRBV06-family usage was enriched in top patient clones (8/27) versus controls (2/35).

Sequenced input: CD4+ T cells from blood buffy coats. The chain recombines TRBV9 with TRBJ2-1; 9 bases map to TRBD1. The sequence was obtained from a human donor in good health. CDR3 coding DNA: TGTGCCAGCAGCGTGGGGACAGGGCTATCCTACAATGAGCAGTTCTTC. Amino acids: CASSVGTGLSYNEQFF.